This T cell receptor (beta chain) was recovered during a study of blood T cell repertoires in COVID-19. Study overall: The United States, Italy and Spain provided the acute and convalescent COVID-19 samples.

The assay was immunoSEQ multiplex PCR, and TCRdb's table has in-frame clones only and misses some. The data show 350,000 to 550,000 clones, about 85% seen once. V shed 0 bases, J shed 7 bases, and the junction held 5 bases outside the gene matches. The CDR3 loop spans 15 amino acids. Germline V gene lookup returns CDR1 SGHTA and CDR2 FQGNSA. Source material: PBMCs or T cells enriched from blood (not recorded which). The chain links TRBV7-2 to TRBJ1-2; TRBD1 matches 10 bases. This TCR was recovered from a woman younger than 35 with acute COVID-19. As DNA, the CDR3 is TGTGCCAGCAGCTTAGCCCGACAGGGGGCAATTGGCTACACCTTC. Its translation: CASSLARQGAIGYTF. The whole variable domain, filled in from reference TRBV7-2 and TRBJ1-2, reads GAGVSQSPSNKVTEKGKDVELRCDPISGHTALYWYRQSLGQGLEFLIYFQGNSAPDKSGLPSDRFSAERTGGSVSTLTIQRTQQEDSAVYLCASSLARQGAIGYTFGSGTRLTVV.